This T cell receptor (beta chain) stems from a study of blood T cell repertoires in COVID-19. The overall study: PBMCs, B-cell-depleted T cells, or T cells provided the cDNA or gDNA that made up the material.

In this sample, this clone turned up a few times. The germline V gene encodes CDR1 LGHNA and CDR2 YNFKEQ. V shed 5 bases, J shed 2 bases, and the junction held 8 bases outside the gene matches. The CDR3 sequence is 17 residues long. Assay used: immunoSEQ multiplex PCR; TCRdb lists only in-frame clones, some missing. Among hundreds of thousands of clones listed, more than 75% were seen once. The V gene is TRBV4-2, the J gene TRBJ2-1; 11 bases are shared with TRBD2. This clonotype originated in a woman aged 45-65 years with active or convalescent COVID-19. Sequenced material: peripheral blood. The CDR3 DNA reads as TGTGCCAGCAGCTGGTTAGCGGGAGGGCCCCCCTACAATGAGCAGTTCTTC. It encodes CASSWLAGGPPYNEQFF.